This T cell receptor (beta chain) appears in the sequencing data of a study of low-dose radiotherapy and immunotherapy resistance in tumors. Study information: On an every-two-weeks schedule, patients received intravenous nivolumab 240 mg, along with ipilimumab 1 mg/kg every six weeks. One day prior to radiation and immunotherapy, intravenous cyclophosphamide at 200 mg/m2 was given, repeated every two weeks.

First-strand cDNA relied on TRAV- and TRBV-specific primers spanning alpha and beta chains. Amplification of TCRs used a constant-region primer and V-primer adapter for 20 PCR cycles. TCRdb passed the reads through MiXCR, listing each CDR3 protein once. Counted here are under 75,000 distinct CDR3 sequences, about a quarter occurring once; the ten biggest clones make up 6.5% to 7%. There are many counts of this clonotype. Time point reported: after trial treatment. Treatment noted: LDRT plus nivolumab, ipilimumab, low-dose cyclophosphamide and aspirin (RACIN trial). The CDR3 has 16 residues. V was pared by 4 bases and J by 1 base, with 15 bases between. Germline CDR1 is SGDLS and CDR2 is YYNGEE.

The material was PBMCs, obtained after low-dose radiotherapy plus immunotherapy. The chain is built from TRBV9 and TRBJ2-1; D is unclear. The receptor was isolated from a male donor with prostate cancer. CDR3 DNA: TGTGCCAGCAGCCCGAGGTCCAGTAGGTCCTACAATGAGCAGTTCTTC. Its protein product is CASSPRSSRSYNEQFF.